These 27 T cell receptor beta chains originate from one sample sequenced in a study of spatial heterogeneity in lung cancer. Study-wide results and limits: Tracking of tumor mutation counts was seen in expanded intratumoral alpha and beta TCR counts.

These TCRs are of unknown antigen specificity. TCRdb re-called the 5' RACE reads with MiXCR, one entry per CDR3 protein. The sample lists about 100,000 distinct CDR3 sequences; approximately 4.4% were seen once. Time point of the sample: sample taken at primary tumor resection. Sequencing used lung tumor tissue, obtained at surgery. The receptors were sampled from a male donor with early-stage non-small cell lung cancer.

This clonotype was counted ten times or more. The V gene is TRBV19, the J gene TRBJ2-1; D gene ambiguous. V lost 2 bases to trimming and J lost 5 bases, with 10 bases between them. The CDR3 runs 14 residues. From germline, CDR1 is LNHDA and CDR2 SQIVND (reference sequence). CDR3 nucleotides: TGTGCCAGTAGTATATCTCAAAACAACAATGAGCAGTTCTTC. Its protein is CASSISQNNNEQFF.

V and J are TRBV18 and TRBJ2-1; D uncertain. This CDR3 comprises 13 residues. Germline V lookup: CDR1 KGHSH, CDR2 LQKENI. Trimming cost V 3 bases and J 7 bases, with 10 bases left between them. CDR3 protein: CASSPGSLNEQFF. The CDR3 nucleotides read TGTGCCAGCTCACCCGGGTCACTGAATGAGCAGTTCTTC. Using reference TRBV18 and TRBJ2-1 for the parts outside the CDR3, the full variable domain is NAGVMQNPRHLVRRRGQEARLRCSPMKGHSHVYWYRQLPEEGLKFMVYLQKENIIDESGMPKERFSAEFPKEGPSILRIQQVVRGDSAAYFCASSPGSLNEQFFGPGTRLTVL.

This clonotype was seen at least ten times. V is TRBV7-9 and J is TRBJ2-5; a weak D match, TRBD2 (5 bases). Germline CDR1 SEHNR, CDR2 FQNEAQ (reference sequence). This CDR3 comprises 15 residues. The V and J ends lost 5 bases and 3 bases respectively, with 16 bases between them. The CDR3 DNA reads TGTGCCAGCAGCCCCGCCCCCGGGAAAAAAGAGACCCAGTACTTC. Translated: CASSPAPGKKETQYF.

This clonotype appeared many times. V and J are TRBV20-1 and TRBJ2-3; maybe TRBD1 (6 bases). The CDR3 totals 15 residues. Trimming took off 6 bases at V and 1 base at J, with 17 bases between the two ends. Germline V gene lookup returns CDR1 DFQATT and CDR2 SNEGSKA (reference sequence). CDR3 amino acids: CSAQGGWRGTDTQYF. As DNA, the CDR3 is TGCAGTGCCCAAGGGGGTTGGCGGGGCACAGATACGCAGTATTTT.

This clonotype was seen ten or more times. This rearrangement joins TRBV11-2 to TRBJ2-1; 9 nucleotides agree with TRBD2. In germline, CDR1 is SGHAT, CDR2 FQNNGV. The CDR3 extends over 15 amino acids. J gave up 5 bases and V 3 bases, and 5 bases lay outside the gene matches. The CDR3 region is CASSFSGSPHNEQFF. CDR3 nucleotide sequence: TGTGCCAGCAGCTTTAGCGGGAGTCCCCACAATGAGCAGTTCTTC.

There are many counts of this clonotype. The V and J genes are TRBV11-2 and TRBJ2-1; 15 bases align to TRBD2. V was clipped by 2 bases and J by 6 bases; unmatched bases: 5. CDR3 length: 17 residues. CDR1 and CDR2 from the germline V gene are SGHAT and FQNNGV. The CDR3 spells CASSLPLGLAGGNEQFF. The CDR3 nucleotides read TGTGCCAGCAGCTTACCCCTGGGACTAGCGGGAGGCAATGAGCAGTTCTTC.

This clonotype was recorded at least ten times. The V call is TRBV7-9, the J call TRBJ2-7; weak D call: TRBD2 (5 bases). The CDR3 is made up of 14 amino acids. Between the trimmed V and J ends, which lost 3 bases and 5 bases, there was a span of 14 bases. Germline loops: CDR1 SEHNR, CDR2 FQNEAQ (reference sequence). CDR3 sequence: CASSFGSGENEQYF. The CDR3 DNA sequence: TGTGCCAGCAGCTTTGGTTCCGGGGAGAACGAGCAGTACTTC.

There are many counts of this clonotype. V usage is TRBV4-1 and J usage is TRBJ2-1, with 12 bases identical to TRBD2. Germline CDR1 reads MGHRA; CDR2 reads YSYEKL. The V gene end was trimmed by 3 bases and the J gene end by 2 bases; junction bases not matched to a gene: 11. The CDR3 sequence is 19 residues long. The DNA of the CDR3 is TGCGCCAGCAGCCAGCCCGGACTAGCGGGACCCGCCACCTACAATGAGCAGTTCTTC. Its protein is CASSQPGLAGPATYNEQFF.

At least ten counts were recorded for this clonotype. The CDR3, as DNA: TGCGCCAGCAGCTCTGACCCAACTAATGAAAAACTGTTTTTT. Protein sequence: CASSSDPTNEKLFF. The chain links TRBV5-1 to TRBJ1-4; D unresolved. Trimming removed 3 bases at V and 0 bases at J, with 6 bases between. Germline lookup yields CDR1 SGHRS and CDR2 YFSETQ. The CDR3 sequence is 14 residues long.

This clonotype showed up many times. This chain joins TRBV6-2 or TRBV6-3 and TRBJ2-3; D is unclear. The V gene lost 0 bases and the J gene lost 9 bases, with 4 bases spanning the gap. The CDR3 is 11 amino acids. CDR1 is MNHEY, CDR2 SVGEGT, per germline. The CDR3 bases are TGTGCCAGCAGTTACTCCCAGACGCAGTATTTT. Protein: CASSYSQTQYF.

This clonotype occurred many times. The rearrangement joins TRBV23-1 to TRBJ1-5; D gene uncertain. TRBV23-1 is an ORF, with its function uncertain. The CDR3 has 15 residues. V was trimmed by 3 bases and J by 3 bases, leaving 12 bases between them. In DNA, the CDR3 is TGCGCCAGCAGTCAGTCCAGGAGGGACAATCAGCCCCAGCATTTT. Translated, it gives CASSQSRRDNQPQHF.

V usage is TRBV29-1 and J usage is TRBJ2-1; TRBD1 matches at 11 bases. CDR1 and CDR2 from the germline V gene are SQVTM and ANQGSEA. The CDR3 sequence is 13 residues long. V lost 8 bases, J lost 7 bases, and 7 bases stayed unmatched. The CDR3 region is CSTVRDRGNEQFF. The CDR3 region has the DNA TGCAGCACGGTCCGGGACAGGGGGAATGAGCAGTTCTTC.

In this sample, this clonotype turned up a few times. The chain couples TRBV7-9 to TRBJ2-1; 9 positions match TRBD2. The CDR3 extends over 15 amino acids. Losses at the gene ends were 3 bases for V and 10 bases for J; bases not matched to a gene: 10. From germline, CDR1 is SEHNR and CDR2 FQNEAQ (reference sequence). The CDR3 sequence is CASSFGTSREVEQFF. The CDR3 coding sequence is TGTGCCAGCAGCTTCGGGACTAGCCGAGAGGTAGAGCAGTTCTTC.

Many counts were recorded for this clonotype. V usage is TRBV7-9 and J usage is TRBJ2-3, with 9 bases matching TRBD2. After removal of 2 bases from V and 4 bases from J, the junction contained 7 bases not matched to a gene. Germline CDR1 SEHNR, CDR2 FQNEAQ (reference sequence). The CDR3 has 16 amino acids. In nucleotides, the CDR3 is TGTGCCAGCAGCTTATTGGGACTAGCCTTCTCAGATACGCAGTATTTT. This encodes CASSLLGLAFSDTQYF.

At least ten counts were recorded for this clonotype. The gene calls are TRBV10-3 and TRBJ2-5, with a weak D call TRBD2 (6 bases). The germline V gene encodes CDR1 ENHRY and CDR2 SYGVKD. The CDR3 consists of 14 residues. Trimming left V 6 bases short and J 5 bases short, with 16 bases between. The CDR3, as DNA: TGTGCCATCAGGCCGGCGGGATTCGGGGAGACCCAGTACTTC. Protein sequence: CAIRPAGFGETQYF.

This clonotype was detected many times. CDR3 residues: CASSLYSNQPQHF. DNA for the CDR3: TGTGCCAGCAGCCTCTACTCAAATCAGCCCCAGCATTTT. The V gene is TRBV4-2, the J gene TRBJ1-5; D gene unclear. Germline CDR1 reads LGHNA; CDR2 reads YNFKEQ. The CDR3 sequence is 13 residues long. Trimming shortened V by 4 bases and J by 4 bases, and 8 bases separated the two germline ends.

The chain employs TRBV13 and TRBJ2-3, with unresolved D. The germline V gene encodes CDR1 PRHDT and CDR2 FYEKMQ (reference sequence). Trimming cost V 4 bases and J 1 base, with 12 bases left between them. The CDR3 has 15 amino acids. This CDR3 is CASSSGYGGTDTQYF. CDR3 coding DNA: TGTGCCAGCAGCTCCGGCTATGGGGGCACAGATACGCAGTATTTT.

Ten or more counts support this clonotype. The chain combines TRBV27 with TRBJ2-7, with 9 nucleotides matching TRBD2. Germline-derived CDR1 and CDR2 are MNHEY and SMNVEV (reference sequence). V lost 4 bases, J lost 2 bases, and 3 bases stayed unmatched. The CDR3 runs 14 residues. Here the CDR3 DNA reads TGTGCCAGCAGTTCGGCTAGCGGGACCTACGAGCAGTACTTC. Its protein product is CASSSASGTYEQYF.

This clonotype was counted many times. The rearrangement joins TRBV5-1 to TRBJ1-5; tentatively, D is TRBD1 (5 bases). This CDR3 region has 14 residues. The germline V and J ends were trimmed by 2 bases and 4 bases, with 10 bases remaining between them. CDR1 is SGHRS and CDR2 is YFSETQ in the germline V gene. The CDR3 DNA reads TGCGCCAGCAGCTTTCTGGGGGGTAATCAGCCCCAGCATTTT. Its translation: CASSFLGGNQPQHF.

The table lists this clonotype with many counts. V is TRBV5-1 and J is TRBJ2-3; no reliable D call. The CDR3 is 14 residues long. Germline CDR1 SGHRS, CDR2 YFSETQ. V was trimmed by 5 bases and J by 3 bases, leaving 13 bases between them. The CDR3 loop reads CASSSLGNTDTQYF. CDR3 coding DNA: TGCGCCAGCAGTTCCTTGGGGAATACAGATACGCAGTATTTT. The complete variable domain, with remaining parts taken from reference TRBV5-1 and TRBJ2-3, reads KAGVTQTPRYLIKTRGQQVTLSCSPISGHRSVSWYQQTPGQGLQFLFEYFSETQRNKGNFPGRFSGRQFSNSRSEMNVSTLELGDSALYLCASSSLGNTDTQYFGPGTRLTVL.

This clonotype showed up many times. V and J are TRBV7-9 and TRBJ2-3; 9 bases are shared with TRBD2. Unmatched junction bases numbered 4, after V lost 1 base and J lost 8 bases. The CDR3 contains 14 residues. CDR1 and CDR2 (germline): SEHNR, FQNEAQ (reference sequence). The CDR3 is CASSLGLAGTTQYF. CDR3 bases: TGTGCCAGCAGCTTAGGCCTAGCGGGAACTACGCAGTATTTT.

This clonotype came up many times. This chain links TRBV2 with TRBJ1-5; D remains unclear. Trimming removed 8 bases at V and 8 bases at J, with 10 bases between. Germline V gene lookup returns CDR1 SNHLY and CDR2 FYNNEI. This CDR3 contains 11 residues. This CDR3 is CASSLGEPQHF. CDR3 sequence (DNA): TGTGCCAGCTCGCTAGGTGAGCCCCAGCATTTT.

This clonotype appeared many times. The chain combines TRBV3-1 with TRBJ2-7; TRBD1 aligns across 7 bases. The CDR3 totals 13 residues. V lost 0 bases and J lost 4; bases outside the gene matches: 0. Germline V gives CDR1 LGHDT, CDR2 YNNKEL (reference sequence). Here the CDR3 reads CASSQDRGYEQYF. CDR3 bases: TGTGCCAGCAGCCAAGACAGGGGGTACGAGCAGTACTTC.

Ten or more counts support this clonotype. This chain joins TRBV27 and TRBJ2-5, with D possibly TRBD1 on 6 matching bases. Between the trimmed V and J ends, which lost 2 bases and 3 bases, there was a span of 10 bases. The CDR3 is made up of 14 amino acids. Germline values: CDR1 MNHEY, CDR2 SMNVEV (reference sequence). The CDR3 sequence: CASSLKAGEETQYF. The DNA for the CDR3 is TGTGCCAGCAGTTTAAAGGCAGGGGAAGAGACCCAGTACTTC.

This clonotype came up a few times. The chain couples TRBV6-2 or TRBV6-3 to TRBJ2-1; 12 positions agree with TRBD2. Losses at the gene ends were 8 bases for V and 6 bases for J; bases not matched to a gene: 5. CDR3 length: 14 residues. In germline, CDR1 is MNHEY, CDR2 SVGEGT. CDR3: CASRTSGRSNEQFF. The CDR3 DNA reads as TGTGCCAGCCGTACTAGCGGGAGGAGCAATGAGCAGTTCTTC.

The chain uses TRBV19 and TRBJ1-2; 8 nucleotides line up with TRBD1. Trimming cost V 7 bases and J 3 bases; bases outside gene matches: 7. CDR3 length: 14 residues. CDR1 and CDR2 (germline): LNHDA, SQIVND (reference sequence). The CDR3 DNA reads TGTGCCAGTACCTTGGACAGGGCCGACTATGGCTACACCTTC. It codes for CASTLDRADYGYTF.

Many counts were recorded for this clonotype. The chain is built from TRBV7-8 and TRBJ2-3, with 9 nucleotides matching TRBD1. The trim removed 3 bases at V and 4 bases at J, leaving 5 bases unmatched. The CDR3 covers 15 residues. Germline lookup yields CDR1 SGHVS and CDR2 FQNEAQ. The DNA for the CDR3 is TGTGCCAGCAGCTTCAGGACAGGGGCTTCAGATACGCAGTATTTT. This translates into CASSFRTGASDTQYF.